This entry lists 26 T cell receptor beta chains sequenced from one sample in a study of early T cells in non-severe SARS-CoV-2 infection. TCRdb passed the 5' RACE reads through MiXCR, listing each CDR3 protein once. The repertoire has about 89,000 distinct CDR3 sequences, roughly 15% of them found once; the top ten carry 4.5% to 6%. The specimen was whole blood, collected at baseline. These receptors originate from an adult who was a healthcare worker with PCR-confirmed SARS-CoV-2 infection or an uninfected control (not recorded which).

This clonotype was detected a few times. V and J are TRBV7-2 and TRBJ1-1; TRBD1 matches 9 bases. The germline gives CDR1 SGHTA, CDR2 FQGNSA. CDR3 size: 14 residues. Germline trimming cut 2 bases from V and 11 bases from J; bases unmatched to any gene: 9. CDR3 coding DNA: TGTGCCAGCAGCTTAATGGGACAGGGACTGTGGGCTTTCTTT. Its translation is CASSLMGQGLWAFF.

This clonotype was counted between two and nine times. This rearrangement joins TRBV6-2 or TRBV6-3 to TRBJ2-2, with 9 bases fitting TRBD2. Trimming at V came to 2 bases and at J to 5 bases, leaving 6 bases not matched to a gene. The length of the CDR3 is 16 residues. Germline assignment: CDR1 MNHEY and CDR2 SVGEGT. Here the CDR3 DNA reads TGTGCCAGCAGTTACAGGAGACTAGCGGTAACCGGGGAGCTGTTTTTT. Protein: CASSYRRLAVTGELFF.

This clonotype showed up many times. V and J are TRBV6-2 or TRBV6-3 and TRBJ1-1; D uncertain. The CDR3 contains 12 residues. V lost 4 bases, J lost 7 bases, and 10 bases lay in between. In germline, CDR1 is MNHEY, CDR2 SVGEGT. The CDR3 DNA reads TGTGCCAGCAGTTTGGTCCCTCTTGAAGCTTTCTTT. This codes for CASSLVPLEAFF.

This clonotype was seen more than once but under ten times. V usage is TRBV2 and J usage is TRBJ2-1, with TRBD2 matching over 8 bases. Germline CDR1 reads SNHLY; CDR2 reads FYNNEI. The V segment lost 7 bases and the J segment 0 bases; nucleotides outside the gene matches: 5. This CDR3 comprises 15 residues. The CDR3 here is CASKREGFSYNEQFF. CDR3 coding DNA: TGTGCCAGCAAACGGGAGGGATTCTCCTACAATGAGCAGTTCTTC.

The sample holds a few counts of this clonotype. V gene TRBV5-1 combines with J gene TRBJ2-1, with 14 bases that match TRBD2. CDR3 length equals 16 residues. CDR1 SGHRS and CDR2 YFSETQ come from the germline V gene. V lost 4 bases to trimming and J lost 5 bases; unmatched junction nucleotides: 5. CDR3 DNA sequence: TGCGCCAGCAGCGCGCGACTAGCGGGAGGGAACAATGAGCAGTTCTTC. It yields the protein CASSARLAGGNNEQFF.

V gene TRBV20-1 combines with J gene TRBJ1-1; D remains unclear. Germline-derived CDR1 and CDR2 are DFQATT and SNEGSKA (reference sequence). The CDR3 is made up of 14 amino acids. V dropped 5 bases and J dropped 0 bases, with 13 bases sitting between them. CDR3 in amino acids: CSAEFRTVNTEAFF. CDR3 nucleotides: TGCAGTGCTGAATTCAGGACGGTGAACACTGAAGCTTTCTTT.

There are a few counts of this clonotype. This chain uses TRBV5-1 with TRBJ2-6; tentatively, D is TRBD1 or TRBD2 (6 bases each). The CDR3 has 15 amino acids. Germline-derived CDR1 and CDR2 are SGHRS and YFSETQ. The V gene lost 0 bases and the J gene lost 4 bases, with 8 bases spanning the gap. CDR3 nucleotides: TGCGCCAGCAGCTTGGCGGGGGCCGGGGCCAACGTCCTGACTTTC. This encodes CASSLAGAGANVLTF.

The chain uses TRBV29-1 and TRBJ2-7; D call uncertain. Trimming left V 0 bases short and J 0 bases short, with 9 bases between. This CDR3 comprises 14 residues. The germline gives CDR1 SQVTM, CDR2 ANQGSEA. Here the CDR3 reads CSVEEFANSYEQYF. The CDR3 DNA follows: TGCAGCGTTGAAGAGTTTGCCAACTCCTACGAGCAGTACTTC.

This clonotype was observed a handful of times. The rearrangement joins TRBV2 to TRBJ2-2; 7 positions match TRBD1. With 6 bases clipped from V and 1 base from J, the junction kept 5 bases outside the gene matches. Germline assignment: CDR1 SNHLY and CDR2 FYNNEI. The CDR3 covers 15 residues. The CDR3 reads CASRPWTGNTGELFF. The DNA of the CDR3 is TGTGCCAGCAGGCCCTGGACAGGGAACACCGGGGAGCTGTTTTTT. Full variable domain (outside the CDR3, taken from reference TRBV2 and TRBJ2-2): EPEVTQTPSHQVTQMGQEVILRCVPISNHLYFYWYRQILGQKVEFLVSFYNNEISEKSEIFDDQFSVERPDGSNFTLKIRSTKLEDSAMYFCASRPWTGNTGELFFGEGSRLTVL.

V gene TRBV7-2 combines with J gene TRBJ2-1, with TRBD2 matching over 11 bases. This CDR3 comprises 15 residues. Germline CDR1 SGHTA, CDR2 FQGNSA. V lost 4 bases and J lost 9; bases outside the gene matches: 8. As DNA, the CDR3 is TGTGCCAGCAGCTACGTTAGCGGGAGGGCCGGTGAGCAGTTCTTC. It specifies CASSYVSGRAGEQFF.

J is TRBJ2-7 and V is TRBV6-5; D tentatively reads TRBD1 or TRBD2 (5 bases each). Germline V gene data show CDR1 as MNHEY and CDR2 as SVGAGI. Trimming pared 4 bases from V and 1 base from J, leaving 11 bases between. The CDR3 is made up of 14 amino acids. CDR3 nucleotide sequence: TGTGCCAGCAGTTTAGGGACCCGTTCCTACGAGCAGTACTTC. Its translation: CASSLGTRSYEQYF.

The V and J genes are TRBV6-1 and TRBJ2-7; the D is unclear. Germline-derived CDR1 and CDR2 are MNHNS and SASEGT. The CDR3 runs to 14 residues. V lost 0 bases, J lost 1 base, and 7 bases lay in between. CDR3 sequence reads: CASSEADRSYEQYF. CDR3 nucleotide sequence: TGTGCCAGCAGTGAAGCGGACCGGTCCTACGAGCAGTACTTC.

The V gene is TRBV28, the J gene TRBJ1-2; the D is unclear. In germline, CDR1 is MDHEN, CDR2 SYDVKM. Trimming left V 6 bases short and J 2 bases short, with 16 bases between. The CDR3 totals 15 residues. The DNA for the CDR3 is TGTGCCAGCAGCCCGGCAGGCCGGAGGAACTATGGCTACACCTTC. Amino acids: CASSPAGRRNYGYTF.

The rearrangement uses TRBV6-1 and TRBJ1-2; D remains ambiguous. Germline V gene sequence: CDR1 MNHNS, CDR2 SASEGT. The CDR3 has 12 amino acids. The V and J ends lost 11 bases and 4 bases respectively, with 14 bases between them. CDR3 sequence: CAAVRSIYGYTF. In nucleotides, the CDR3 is TGTGCCGCGGTAAGGTCTATCTATGGCTACACCTTC.

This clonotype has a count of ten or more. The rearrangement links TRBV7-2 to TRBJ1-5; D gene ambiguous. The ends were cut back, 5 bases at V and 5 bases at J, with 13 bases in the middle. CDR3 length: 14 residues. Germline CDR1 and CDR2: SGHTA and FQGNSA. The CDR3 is CASSQVERYQPQHF. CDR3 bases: TGTGCCAGCAGCCAGGTGGAGAGATATCAGCCCCAGCATTTT.

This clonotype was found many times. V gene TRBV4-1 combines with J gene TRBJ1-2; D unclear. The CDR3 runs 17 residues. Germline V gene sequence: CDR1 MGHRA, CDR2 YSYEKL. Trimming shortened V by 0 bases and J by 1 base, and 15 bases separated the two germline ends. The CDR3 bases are TGCGCCAGCAGCCAAGAGAGATCCCACGGGAGTAACTATGGCTACACCTTC. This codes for CASSQERSHGSNYGYTF.

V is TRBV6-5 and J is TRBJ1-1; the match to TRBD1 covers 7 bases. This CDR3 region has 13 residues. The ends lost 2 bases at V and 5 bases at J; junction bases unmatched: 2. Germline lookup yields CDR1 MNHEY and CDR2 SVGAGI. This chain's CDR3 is CASSYDRVTEAFF. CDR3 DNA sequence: TGTGCCAGCAGTTACGACAGGGTTACTGAAGCTTTCTTT.

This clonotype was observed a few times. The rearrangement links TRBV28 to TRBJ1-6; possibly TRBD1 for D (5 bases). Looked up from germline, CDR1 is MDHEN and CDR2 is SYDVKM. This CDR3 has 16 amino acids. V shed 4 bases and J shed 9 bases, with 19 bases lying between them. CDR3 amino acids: CASSYPGTLDGSPLHF. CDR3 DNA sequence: TGTGCCAGCAGTTATCCCGGGACCCTCGACGGTTCACCCCTCCACTTT.

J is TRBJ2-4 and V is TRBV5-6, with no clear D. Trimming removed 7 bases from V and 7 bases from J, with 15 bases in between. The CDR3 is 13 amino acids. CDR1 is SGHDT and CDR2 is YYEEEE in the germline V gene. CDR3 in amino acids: CASYRSMENIQYF. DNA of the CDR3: TGTGCCAGCTACCGGAGCATGGAGAACATTCAGTACTTC.

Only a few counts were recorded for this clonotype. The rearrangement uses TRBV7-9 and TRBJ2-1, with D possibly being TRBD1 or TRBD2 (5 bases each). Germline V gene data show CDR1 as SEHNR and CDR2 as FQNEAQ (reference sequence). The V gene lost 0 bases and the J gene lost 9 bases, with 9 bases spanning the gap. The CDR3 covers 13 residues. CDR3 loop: CASSLAWGIEQFF. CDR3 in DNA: TGTGCCAGCAGCTTAGCGTGGGGGATTGAGCAGTTCTTC.

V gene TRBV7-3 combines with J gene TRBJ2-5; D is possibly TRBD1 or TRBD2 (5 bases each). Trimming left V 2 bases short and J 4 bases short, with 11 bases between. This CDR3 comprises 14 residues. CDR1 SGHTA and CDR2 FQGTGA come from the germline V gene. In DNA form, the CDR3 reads TGTGCCAGCAGCTTACAGGGACGGGGAGAGACCCAGTACTTC. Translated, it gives CASSLQGRGETQYF.

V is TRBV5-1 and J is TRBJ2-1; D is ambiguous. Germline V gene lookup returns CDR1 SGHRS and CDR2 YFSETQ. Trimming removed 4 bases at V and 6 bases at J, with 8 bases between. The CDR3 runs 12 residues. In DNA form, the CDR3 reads TGCGCCAGCAGCCCCGGAACCAATGAGCAGTTCTTC. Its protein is CASSPGTNEQFF.

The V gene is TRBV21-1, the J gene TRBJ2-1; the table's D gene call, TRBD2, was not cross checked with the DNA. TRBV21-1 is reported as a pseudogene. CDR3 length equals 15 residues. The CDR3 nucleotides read TGTGCCAGCAGCAAGGGGTTAGCGGGAGACAATGAGCAGTTCTTC. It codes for CASSKGLAGDNEQFF.

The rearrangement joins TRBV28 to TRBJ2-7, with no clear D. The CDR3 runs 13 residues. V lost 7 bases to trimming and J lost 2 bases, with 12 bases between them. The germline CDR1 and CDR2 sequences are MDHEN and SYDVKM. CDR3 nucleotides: TGTGCCAGCACCTTCGGGCAGCCCTACGAGCAGTACTTC. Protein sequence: CASTFGQPYEQYF.

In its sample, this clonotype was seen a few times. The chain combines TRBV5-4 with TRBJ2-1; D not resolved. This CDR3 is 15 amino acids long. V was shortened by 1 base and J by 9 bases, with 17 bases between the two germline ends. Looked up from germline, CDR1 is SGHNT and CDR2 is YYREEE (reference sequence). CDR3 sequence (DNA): TGTGCCAGCAGCTTGCAAGGCTCCAGCAGGCGTGAGCAGTTCTTC. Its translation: CASSLQGSSRREQFF.

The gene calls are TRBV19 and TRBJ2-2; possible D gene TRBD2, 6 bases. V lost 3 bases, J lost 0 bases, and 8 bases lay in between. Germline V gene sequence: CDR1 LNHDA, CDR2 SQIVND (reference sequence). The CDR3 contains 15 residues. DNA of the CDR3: TGTGCCAGTAGTATCGGGAGCGCGAACACCGGGGAGCTGTTTTTT. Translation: CASSIGSANTGELFF.